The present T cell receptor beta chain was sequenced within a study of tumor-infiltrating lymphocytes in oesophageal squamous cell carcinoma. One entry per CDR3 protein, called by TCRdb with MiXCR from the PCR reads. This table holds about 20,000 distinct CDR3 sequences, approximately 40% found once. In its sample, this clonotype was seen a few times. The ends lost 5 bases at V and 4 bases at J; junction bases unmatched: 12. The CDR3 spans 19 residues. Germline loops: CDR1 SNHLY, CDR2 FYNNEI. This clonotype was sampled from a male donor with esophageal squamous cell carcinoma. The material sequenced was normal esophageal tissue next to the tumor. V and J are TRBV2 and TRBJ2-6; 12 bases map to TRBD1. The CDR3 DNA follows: TGTGCCAGCAGTTTCCTTGGGGGACAGGGGGCGTCCGGGGCCAACGTCCTGACTTTC. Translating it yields CASSFLGGQGASGANVLTF.